Listed below are T cell receptor beta chains from one sample, sequenced in a study of shared clonotypes between healthy human individuals. TCRdb keeps only in-frame clones here, not all; method: immunoSEQ multiplex PCR. This table holds some 320,000 clones, over 75% found once. The sequenced material came from memory CD8+ T cells sorted from blood. These receptors were taken from a man between 18 and 29 years old in good health. Each CDR3 is given with its conserved first and last residue. A D gene is named only where the DNA matches it firmly. Size values are once, few and many counts, or a class for expanded clones, and some rows have none.

clone size,J gene,V gene,D gene,CDR3 DNA,CDR3 protein
NA,TRBJ2-3,TRBV9,NA,TGTGCCAGCAGCGCGCTCACGGGGAGGACAGATACGCAGTATTTT,CASSALTGRTDTQYF
NA,TRBJ1-5,TRBV15,NA,TGTGCCACCGGGGGGTCAGGTGGCCAGCCCCAGCATTTT,CATGGSGGQPQHF
NA,TRBJ1-5,TRBV7-9,NA,TGTGCCAGCAGCTTACGGGGAGGAGAGGATCAGCCCCAGCATTTT,CASSLRGGEDQPQHF
many,TRBJ2-3,TRBV9,NA,TGTGCCAGCAGCGTCCTCACGGGGCACACAGATACGCAGTATTTT,CASSVLTGHTDTQYF
NA,TRBJ1-5,TRBV7-9,NA,TGTGCCAGCAGCCAAAGTTGGGGCAATCAGCCCCAGCATTTT,CASSQSWGNQPQHF
NA,TRBJ1-4,TRBV5-4,NA,TGTGCCAGCAGCCCAGCCGGAACTAATGAAAAACTGTTTTTT,CASSPAGTNEKLFF
NA,TRBJ2-7,TRBV28,NA,TGTGCCAGCAGTTTCAGTCGGGAGCAGTACTTC,CASSFSREQYF
once,TRBJ1-2,TRBV19,TRBD1,TGTGCCATGAAAGGGGGACAGGGACTTAGTTATGGCTACACCTTC,CAMKGGQGLSYGYTF
NA,TRBJ2-2,TRBV27,TRBD1,TGTGCCAGCAGTTTATCGCACAGGGGGGTAAGCACCGGGGAGCTGTTTTTT,CASSLSHRGVSTGELFF
NA,TRBJ2-3,TRBV27,NA,TGTGCCAGCAGTCCAAGACTTAGCACAGATACGCAGTATTTT,CASSPRLSTDTQYF
NA,TRBJ2-7,TRBV2,NA,TGTGCCAGCAGTGATATAATCCCGGGACCCGGATACGAGCAGTACTTC,CASSDIIPGPGYEQYF
NA,TRBJ1-1,TRBV7-8,TRBD1,TGTGCCAGCAGTGACCCCGGGACAGGGAGTAGGAACACTGAAGCTTTCTTT,CASSDPGTGSRNTEAFF
NA,TRBJ2-7,TRBV5-6,TRBD1,TGTGCCAGCAGCTTGGCAGGGGGCCGGAACGAGCAGTACTTC,CASSLAGGRNEQYF
NA,TRBJ2-1,TRBV7-6,TRBD2,TGTGCCAGCAGCCTCTCTAGCGGACTCTCCTACAATGAGCAGTTCTTC,CASSLSSGLSYNEQFF
NA,TRBJ2-7,TRBV9,TRBD2,TGTGCCAGCAGCCAGGGACTAGCAGTAACCTACGAGCAGTACTTC,CASSQGLAVTYEQYF
NA,TRBJ2-5,TRBV6-1,NA,TGTGCCAGCAGTTTTCAGAGGGAGACCCAGTACTTC,CASSFQRETQYF
NA,TRBJ2-1,TRBV6-1,NA,TGTGCCAGCAGTGAGGGGAACAATGAGCAGTTCTTC,CASSEGNNEQFF
NA,TRBJ2-6,TRBV4-3,NA,TGCGCCAGCAGCCAAGATTTAGTGACGGAGCGGTATTACTCTGGGGCCAACGTCCTGACTTTC,CASSQDLVTERYYSGANVLTF
NA,TRBJ2-1,TRBV5-4,NA,TGTGCCAGCAGCTTGGGCGGGCTAGCAAAGGATGAGCAGTTCTTC,CASSLGGLAKDEQFF
NA,TRBJ1-1,TRBV7-2,NA,TGTGCCAGCAGTTTTACATTTGACCCTTACACTGAAGCTTTCTTT,CASSFTFDPYTEAFF
NA,TRBJ1-1,TRBV5-1,TRBD1,TGCGCCAGCGGCGAACAGGGGACTGAAGCTTTCTTT,CASGEQGTEAFF
NA,TRBJ2-7,TRBV11-2,NA,TGTGCCAGCAGCCTCGATTACCCGGGACCGACCGGCTACGAGCAGTACTTC,CASSLDYPGPTGYEQYF
NA,TRBJ2-3,TRBV11-2,TRBD2,TGTGCCAGCAGCCGTAGCGGGGAGGAGGCAGATACGCAGTATTTT,CASSRSGEEADTQYF
NA,TRBJ2-1,TRBV27,TRBD2,TGTGCCAGCAGTTTAGATGGACTAGCGGGAGGTGGAAATGAGCAGTTCTTC,CASSLDGLAGGGNEQFF
NA,TRBJ1-1,TRBV19,NA,TGTGCCAGTAGTTTAGGGGTGGGCACTGAAGCTTTCTTT,CASSLGVGTEAFF
NA,TRBJ2-7,TRBV30,NA,TGTGCCTGGAGTGTATCGGCCGGCTACGAGCAGTACTTC,CAWSVSAGYEQYF
NA,TRBJ2-7,TRBV10-3,TRBD2,TGTGCCATCAGGACGACTAGCGGGGGGCCGTGGGAGCAGTACTTC,CAIRTTSGGPWEQYF
NA,TRBJ1-1,TRBV4-1,NA,TGCGCCAGCAGCCATGTGGGACCGAACACTGAAGCTTTCTTT,CASSHVGPNTEAFF
NA,TRBJ1-2,TRBV6-6,NA,TGTGCCAGCAGTTTCTCCGAGCAAGGTGGCTACACCTTC,CASSFSEQGGYTF
NA,TRBJ2-3,TRBV29-1,TRBD2,TGCAGCGTGGCCGGACTAGCGGGACCAGATACGCAGTATTTT,CSVAGLAGPDTQYF
NA,TRBJ2-7,TRBV6-5,NA,TGTGCCAGCAGCTCACAAGGGGGGTTCTACGAGCAGTACTTC,CASSSQGGFYEQYF
once,TRBJ1-5,TRBV7-6,TRBD1,TGTGCCAGCAGCTTAGGGACAGGGTCCGATCAGCCCCAGCATTTT,CASSLGTGSDQPQHF
NA,TRBJ1-5,TRBV27,TRBD1,TGTGCCAGCAGTCCAAGAGCGGGACAGGGGATCGGCAATCAGCCCCAGCATTTT,CASSPRAGQGIGNQPQHF
NA,TRBJ2-7,TRBV19,NA,TGTGCCAGTAGTGCCCTGGATGACCCGACCTACGAGCAGTACTTC,CASSALDDPTYEQYF
NA,TRBJ2-1,TRBV6-5,TRBD1,TGTGCCAGCAGTTACAGGACAGGGGGGATAAATGAGCAGTTCTTC,CASSYRTGGINEQFF
NA,TRBJ2-5,TRBV30,NA,TGTGCCTGGAGTCCCGACGTACTAGGCCAAGAGACCCAGTACTTC,CAWSPDVLGQETQYF
NA,TRBJ2-7,TRBV27,TRBD2,TGTGCCAGCAGTGAAACTAGCGGGAGGGCCCACGAGCAGTACTTC,CASSETSGRAHEQYF
NA,TRBJ1-2,TRBV20-1,NA,TGCAGTGCCGGGACCAGGGTTGGCTACACCTTC,CSAGTRVGYTF
NA,TRBJ2-7,TRBV12-5,NA,TGTGCTAGTGGAGTAGGGCATAGCTCCTACGAGCAGTACTTC,CASGVGHSSYEQYF
NA,TRBJ2-7,TRBV10-3,NA,TGTGCCACTGGGCCCCTAAGCTCCTACGAGCAGTACTTC,CATGPLSSYEQYF
NA,TRBJ2-1,TRBV5-1,TRBD1,TGCGCCAGCAGCTGGGGTCAGGGGGCTCTCGACAATGAGCAGTTCTTC,CASSWGQGALDNEQFF
NA,TRBJ2-7,TRBV5-6,NA,TGTGCCAGCAGCTTGGGCCCCGGGACACGCCACGAGCAGTACTTC,CASSLGPGTRHEQYF
NA,TRBJ1-2,TRBV2,NA,TGTGCCAGCAGTGTGACGGTGGCTAACTATGGCTACACCTTC,CASSVTVANYGYTF
NA,TRBJ2-1,TRBV29-1,NA,TGCAGCGTTGATTCAGGGGATGGCTACAATGAGCAGTTCTTC,CSVDSGDGYNEQFF
NA,TRBJ1-6,TRBV5-1,TRBD1,TGCGCCAGCAGCTTCGGGGACAGGGGAAATTCACCCCTCCACTTT,CASSFGDRGNSPLHF
NA,TRBJ1-5,TRBV27,NA,TGTGCCAGCAGTTTGGGATTGAGCAATCAGCCCCAGCATTTT,CASSLGLSNQPQHF
NA,TRBJ2-7,TRBV30,NA,TGTGCCTGGAGTGTGGGGCGATACGAGCAGTACTTC,CAWSVGRYEQYF
few,TRBJ1-1,TRBV27,NA,TGTGCCAGCAGGTCGGATGGGGACCGGGACACTGAAGCTTTCTTT,CASRSDGDRDTEAFF
NA,TRBJ1-2,TRBV7-9,NA,TGTGCCAGCAGCTTAGGACCCCTAACCAGGTCGGAGACTGGCGGCTACACCTTC,CASSLGPLTRSETGGYTF
NA,TRBJ2-5,TRBV19,NA,TGTGCCAGTAGTTTTAGGGGGGAAGAGACCCAGTACTTC,CASSFRGEETQYF
NA,TRBJ2-1,TRBV2,TRBD1,TGTGCCAGCAGGACATGGGACAGGGCCAACAATGAGCAGTTCTTC,CASRTWDRANNEQFF
many,TRBJ2-1,TRBV7-9,NA,TGTGCCAGCAGCTCCTCCATGGGGGGGCCGAGCAATGAGCAGTTCTTC,CASSSSMGGPSNEQFF
once,TRBJ2-7,TRBV9,NA,TGTGCCAGCAGCGTAGTCGAGGATGGCTACGAGCAGTACTTC,CASSVVEDGYEQYF
NA,TRBJ2-1,TRBV5-4,NA,TGTGCCAGCAGCGCCTCGGGAGCCAACAATGAGCAGTTCTTC,CASSASGANNEQFF
NA,TRBJ2-7,TRBV9,NA,TGTGCCAGCAGCGTAGGCGGGTCACCCTACGAGCAGTACTTC,CASSVGGSPYEQYF
NA,TRBJ2-3,TRBV2,TRBD1,TGTGCCAGCCGCCGGGACAGCTATACAGATACGCAGTATTTT,CASRRDSYTDTQYF
NA,TRBJ2-5,TRBV7-9,TRBD1,TGTGCCAGCACCCCCCCGACAGGGGCTTTCCCGGAGACCCAGTACTTC,CASTPPTGAFPETQYF
once,TRBJ2-5,TRBV7-9,TRBD2,TGTGCCAGCAGCTTAGGGGGTCTAGCGGGACAAGAGACCCAGTACTTC,CASSLGGLAGQETQYF
NA,TRBJ2-5,TRBV5-6,NA,TGTGCCAGCAGTCCCACAGCGATCCAAGAGACCCAGTACTTC,CASSPTAIQETQYF
NA,TRBJ2-5,TRBV11-1,NA,TGTGCCAGCAGCGACAGAGAGACCCAGTACTTC,CASSDRETQYF